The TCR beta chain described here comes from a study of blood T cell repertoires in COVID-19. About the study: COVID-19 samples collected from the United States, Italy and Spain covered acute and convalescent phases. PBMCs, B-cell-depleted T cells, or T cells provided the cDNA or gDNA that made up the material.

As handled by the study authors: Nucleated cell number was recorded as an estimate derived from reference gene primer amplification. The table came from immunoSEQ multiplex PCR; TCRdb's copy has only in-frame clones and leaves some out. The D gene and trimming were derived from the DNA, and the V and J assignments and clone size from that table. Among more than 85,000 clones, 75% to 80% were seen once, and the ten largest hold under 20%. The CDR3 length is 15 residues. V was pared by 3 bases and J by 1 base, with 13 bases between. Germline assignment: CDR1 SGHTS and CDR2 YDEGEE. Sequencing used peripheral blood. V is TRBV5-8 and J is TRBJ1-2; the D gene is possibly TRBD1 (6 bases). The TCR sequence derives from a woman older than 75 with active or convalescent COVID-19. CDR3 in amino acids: CASSSDIGGNYGYTF. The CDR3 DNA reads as TGTGCCAGCAGCTCTGACATAGGGGGTAACTATGGCTACACCTTC. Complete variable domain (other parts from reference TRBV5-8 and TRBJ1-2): EAGVTQSPTHLIKTRGQQATLRCSPISGHTSVYWYQQALGLGLQFLLWYDEGEERNRGNFPPRFSGRQFPNYSSELNVNALELEDSALYLCASSSDIGGNYGYTFGSGTRLTVV.